These 8 T cell receptor beta chains originate from one sample sequenced in a study of CD8 T cells in Susac syndrome. An amount of RNA that ranged from roughly 0.5 to 1 ug was reverse transcribed with random hexamers. Using its own MiXCR run on the immunoSEQ multiplex PCR reads, TCRdb lists one record per CDR3 protein. This sample has tens of thousands of distinct CDR3 sequences, with roughly 94% found just once. Sequenced sample: CD8+ T cells from PBMCs. The receptors originated from a human donor with Susac syndrome.

The chain is built from TRBV5-6 and TRBJ1-1, with a tentative D call TRBD1 (6 bases). CDR1 and CDR2 (germline): SGHDT, YYEEEE. The CDR3 runs to 15 residues. V lost 0 bases, J lost 4 bases, and 13 bases lay in between. CDR3 DNA sequence: TGTGCCAGCAGCTTGGACCCAGGGGCGGGCACTGAAGCTTTCTTT. Residues: CASSLDPGAGTEAFF.

The chain employs TRBV12-3 or TRBV12-4 and TRBJ1-2, with 8 positions matching TRBD1. V dropped 7 bases and J dropped 7; count of bases not matched to a gene: 8. The CDR3 is 13 amino acids. The CDR3 sequence is CASTPGGGSGYTF. Written as DNA, the CDR3 is TGTGCCAGCACTCCAGGGGGCGGGAGTGGCTACACCTTC.

The chain couples TRBV5-1 to TRBJ1-4, with D hard to call. CDR1 and CDR2 (germline): SGHRS, YFSETQ. V lost 4 bases, J lost 0 bases, and 7 bases lay in between. The CDR3 is 14 residues long. The CDR3 DNA sequence: TGCGCCAGCAGCCTTTCTGCAACTAATGAAAAACTGTTTTTT. Protein: CASSLSATNEKLFF.

The chain couples TRBV4-1 to TRBJ2-3, with TRBD1 identical over 10 bases. This CDR3 region has 16 residues. The J segment lost 2 bases and the V segment lost 5 bases, leaving 7 bases of the junction unmatched. Germline-derived CDR1 and CDR2 are MGHRA and YSYEKL. DNA for the CDR3: TGCGCCAGCAGCTTACCGGACAGGGGGTTCACAGATACGCAGTATTTT. This gives the protein CASSLPDRGFTDTQYF.

This chain links TRBV7-6 with TRBJ2-7; possibly TRBD1 for D (6 bases). The V end was cut by 1 base, the J end by 2 bases, with 12 bases between. The CDR3 is 15 residues long. The germline V gene encodes CDR1 SGHVS and CDR2 FNYEAQ. CDR3 bases: TGTGCCAGCAGCTTAGGTGGGACATACCCCTACGAGCAGTACTTC. Translation gives CASSLGGTYPYEQYF.

The chain has TRBV20-1 and TRBJ2-5, with TRBD2 as a possible D gene (6 bases). In germline, CDR1 is DFQATT, CDR2 SNEGSKA (reference sequence). Trimming took off 3 bases at V and 4 bases at J, with 15 bases between the two ends. The CDR3 extends over 14 amino acids. The CDR3 nucleotides are TGCAGTGCTAGTAACGGGAGACATTCAGAGACCCAGTACTTC. This translates into CSASNGRHSETQYF.

V usage is TRBV9 and J usage is TRBJ1-2; tentative D call: TRBD1 (6 bases). The CDR3 is 15 residues long. V gave up 3 bases and J gave up 4 bases, with 16 bases separating them. Germline V gene lookup returns CDR1 SGDLS and CDR2 YYNGEE. CDR3 in DNA: TGTGCCAGCAGCGGCACAGGGAGATCCGTCTATGGCTACACCTTC. It translates to CASSGTGRSVYGYTF.

The genes are TRBV5-4 and TRBJ2-1; 9 bases match TRBD1. Germline trimming cut 0 bases from V and 6 bases from J; bases unmatched to any gene: 4. CDR3 length: 15 residues. CDR1 SGHNT and CDR2 YYREEE come from the germline V gene (reference sequence). CDR3 residues: CASSLDRGLINEQFF. The DNA for the CDR3 is TGTGCCAGCAGCTTGGACAGGGGGCTAATCAATGAGCAGTTCTTC.